The T cell receptor (beta chain) described here comes from a study of CD8 T cells in Susac syndrome. Study results and limitations: Only a relatively small number of individuals were included in the TCR sequencing and HLA analysis.

This CDR3 spans 15 amino acids. The ends lost 6 bases at V and 2 bases at J; junction bases unmatched: 6. After extraction with the RNeasy kit, roughly 0.45 to 1 ug of the RNA was reverse transcribed using random hexamers. TCR beta CDR3 was amplified by immunoSEQ covering 54 Vbeta and 13 Jbeta. One entry per CDR3 protein results from TCRdb running MiXCR on the immunoSEQ multiplex PCR reads. The repertoire holds 150,000 to 200,000 distinct CDR3 sequences, with around 94% as singletons. In its sample, this clonotype was seen a few times. Its antigen is currently unknown. The rearrangement joins TRBV12-3 or TRBV12-4 to TRBJ2-7, with 11 bases identical to TRBD1. The receptor's source is a human donor in good health. The sequencing input was CD4+ T cells from PBMCs. The CDR3 bases are TGTGCCAGCAGCATCGGGACAGGGGGTACCTACGAGCAGTACTTC. Encoded protein: CASSIGTGGTYEQYF.